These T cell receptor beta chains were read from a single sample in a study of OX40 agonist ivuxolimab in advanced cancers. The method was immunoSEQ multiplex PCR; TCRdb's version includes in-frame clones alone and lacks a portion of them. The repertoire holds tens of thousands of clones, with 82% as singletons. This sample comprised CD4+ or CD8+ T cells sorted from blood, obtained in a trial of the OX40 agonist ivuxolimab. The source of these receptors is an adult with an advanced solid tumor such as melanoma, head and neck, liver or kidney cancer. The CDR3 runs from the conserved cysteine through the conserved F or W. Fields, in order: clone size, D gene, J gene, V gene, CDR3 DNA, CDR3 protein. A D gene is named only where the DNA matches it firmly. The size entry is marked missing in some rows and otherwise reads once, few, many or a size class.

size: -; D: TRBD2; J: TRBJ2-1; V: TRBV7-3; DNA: TGTGCCAGCAGCCCCTCGGCTAGCGGACGCAATGAGCAGTTCTTC; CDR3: CASSPSASGRNEQFF
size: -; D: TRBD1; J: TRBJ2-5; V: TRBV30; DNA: TGTGCCTGGAGTCGGGGACAGGGGGCTGAGACCCAGTACTTC; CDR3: CAWSRGQGAETQYF
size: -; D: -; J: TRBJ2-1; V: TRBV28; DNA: TGTGCCAGCGGACTCCCCGGGACTGGTTACAATGAGCAGTTCTTC; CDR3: CASGLPGTGYNEQFF
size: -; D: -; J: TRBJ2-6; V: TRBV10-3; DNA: TGTGCCATCAGTGACAGGGTGGAAGGGGCCAACGTCCTGACTTTC; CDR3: CAISDRVEGANVLTF
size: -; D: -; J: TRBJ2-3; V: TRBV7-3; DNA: TGTGCCAGCAGCTTAGTTGCAGTTGCGGATACGCAGTATTTT; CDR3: CASSLVAVADTQYF
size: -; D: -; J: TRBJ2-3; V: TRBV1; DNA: TGCACCAGCAGCCAAGATAAGGCTAGCGGGAGGACTTGCACAGATACGCAGTATTTT; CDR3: CTSSQDKASGRTCTDTQYF
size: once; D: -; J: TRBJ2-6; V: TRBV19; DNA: TGTGCCAGTAGTATTAAAACAGGTTGGTCTGGGGCCAACGTCCTGACTTTC; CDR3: CASSIKTGWSGANVLTF
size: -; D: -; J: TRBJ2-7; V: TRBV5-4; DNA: TGTGCCAGCAGCCCCGGACCTTCCTACGAGCAGTACTTC; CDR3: CASSPGPSYEQYF
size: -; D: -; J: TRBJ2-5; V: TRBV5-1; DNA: TGCGCCAGCAGCTTGGGGACAGAGGTGCAGACCCAGTACTTC; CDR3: CASSLGTEVQTQYF
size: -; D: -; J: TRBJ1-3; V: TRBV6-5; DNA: TGTGCCAGCAGAGAGAGCTCTGGAAACACCATATATTTT; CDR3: CASRESSGNTIYF
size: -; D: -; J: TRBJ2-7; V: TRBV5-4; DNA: TGTGCCAGCAGCTTGGCCGCGGGGAGCGGTCCTTCCTACGAGCAGTACTTC; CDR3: CASSLAAGSGPSYEQYF
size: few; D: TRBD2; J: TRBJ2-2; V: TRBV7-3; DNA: TGTGCCAGCAGCCCAAGCGGGGCAGCGGGAGAAACCGGGGAGCTGTTTTTT; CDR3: CASSPSGAAGETGELFF
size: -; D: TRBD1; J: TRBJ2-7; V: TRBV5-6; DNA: TGTGCCAGCAGCCCATCAGGGGGCTTCTCCTACGAGCAGTACTTC; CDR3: CASSPSGGFSYEQYF
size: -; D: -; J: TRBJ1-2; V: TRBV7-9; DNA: TGTGCCAGCAGCGCCAGAGTAGGGGATGCGGGCTACACCTTC; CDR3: CASSARVGDAGYTF
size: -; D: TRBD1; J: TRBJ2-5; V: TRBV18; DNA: TGTGCCAGCTCAGACAGGGGACAGACCCAGTACTTC; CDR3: CASSDRGQTQYF
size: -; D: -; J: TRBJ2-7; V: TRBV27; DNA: TGTGCCAGCAGTTTTAGTGGAGCCTACGAGCAGTACTTC; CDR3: CASSFSGAYEQYF